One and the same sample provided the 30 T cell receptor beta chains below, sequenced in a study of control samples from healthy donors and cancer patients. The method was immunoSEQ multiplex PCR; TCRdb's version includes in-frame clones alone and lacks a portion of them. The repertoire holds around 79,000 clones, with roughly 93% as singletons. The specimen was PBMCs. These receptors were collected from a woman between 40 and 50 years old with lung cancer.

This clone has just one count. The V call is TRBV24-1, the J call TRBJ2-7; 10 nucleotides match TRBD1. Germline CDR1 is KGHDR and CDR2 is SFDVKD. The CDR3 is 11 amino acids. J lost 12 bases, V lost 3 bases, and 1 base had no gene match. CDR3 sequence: CATSDGDRGYF. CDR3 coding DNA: TGTGCCACCAGTGATGGGGACAGGGGGTACTTC.

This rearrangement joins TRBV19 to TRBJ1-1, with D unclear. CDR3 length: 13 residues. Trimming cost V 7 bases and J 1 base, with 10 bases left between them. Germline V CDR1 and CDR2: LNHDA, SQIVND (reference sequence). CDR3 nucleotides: TGTGCCAGTACCCCTCGAAGGAACACTGAAGCTTTCTTT. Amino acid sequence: CASTPRRNTEAFF.

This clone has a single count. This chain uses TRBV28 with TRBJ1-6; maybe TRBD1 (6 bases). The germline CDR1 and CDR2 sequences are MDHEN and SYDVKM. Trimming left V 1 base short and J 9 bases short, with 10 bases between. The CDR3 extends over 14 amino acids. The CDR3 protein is CASSLLGAGSPLHF. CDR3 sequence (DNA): TGTGCCAGCAGTTTATTGGGGGCAGGTTCACCCCTCCACTTT.

DNA for the CDR3: TGTGCCAGCAGTGAGGGGGGGGGCACTGAAGCTTTCTTT. This encodes CASSEGGGTEAFF. The chain combines TRBV6-1 with TRBJ1-1, with a tentative D call TRBD1 (5 bases). Germline V gene data show CDR1 as MNHNS and CDR2 as SASEGT. The length of the CDR3 is 13 residues. Between the trimmed V and J ends, which lost 3 bases and 4 bases, there was a span of 9 bases.

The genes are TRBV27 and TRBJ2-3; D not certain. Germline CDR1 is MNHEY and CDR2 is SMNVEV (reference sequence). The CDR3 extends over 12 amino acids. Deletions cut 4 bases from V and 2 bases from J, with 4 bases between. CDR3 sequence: CASSSITDTQYF. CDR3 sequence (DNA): TGTGCCAGCAGTTCTATCACAGATACGCAGTATTTT.

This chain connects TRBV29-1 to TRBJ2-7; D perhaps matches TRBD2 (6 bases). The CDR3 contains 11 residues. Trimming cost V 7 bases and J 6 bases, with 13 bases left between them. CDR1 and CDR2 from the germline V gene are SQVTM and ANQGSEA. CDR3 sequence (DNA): TGCAGCGCGGGGGACGTTGGCGAGCAGTACTTC. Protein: CSAGDVGEQYF.

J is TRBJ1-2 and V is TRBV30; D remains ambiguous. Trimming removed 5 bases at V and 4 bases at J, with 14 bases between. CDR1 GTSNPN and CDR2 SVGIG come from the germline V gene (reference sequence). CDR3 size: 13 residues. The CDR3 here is CAWGIERSYGYTF. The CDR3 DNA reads TGTGCCTGGGGGATAGAACGTTCCTATGGCTACACCTTC.

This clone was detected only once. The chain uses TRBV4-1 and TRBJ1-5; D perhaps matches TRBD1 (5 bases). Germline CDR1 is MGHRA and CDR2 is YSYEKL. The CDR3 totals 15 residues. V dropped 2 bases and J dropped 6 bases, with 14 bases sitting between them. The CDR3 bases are TGCGCCAGCAGCCAACGCCCAGGGAATGGTCAGCCCCAGCATTTT. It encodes CASSQRPGNGQPQHF.

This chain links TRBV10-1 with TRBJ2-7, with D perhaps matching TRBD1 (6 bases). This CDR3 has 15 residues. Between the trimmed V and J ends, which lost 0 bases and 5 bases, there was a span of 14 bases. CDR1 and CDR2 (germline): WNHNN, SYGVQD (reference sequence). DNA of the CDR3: TGCGCCAGCAGTGAGTCGGGGCAGGGGCAGAACGAGCAGTACTTC. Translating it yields CASSESGQGQNEQYF.

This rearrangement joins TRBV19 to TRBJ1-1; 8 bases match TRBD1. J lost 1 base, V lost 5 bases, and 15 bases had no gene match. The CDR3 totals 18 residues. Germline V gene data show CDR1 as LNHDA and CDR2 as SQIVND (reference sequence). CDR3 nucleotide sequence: TGTGCCAGTAGTTCAGTCTTAGGCGGGACAGGAAAGAACACTGAAGCTTTCTTT. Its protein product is CASSSVLGGTGKNTEAFF.

Written as DNA, the CDR3 is TGTGCCATCAGTGCCTTCCAACAGGGGAAGGCGTACGAAAAACTGTTTTTT. Its translation is CAISAFQQGKAYEKLFF. The chain carries TRBV10-3 and TRBJ1-4; 7 bases are shared with TRBD1. The CDR3 spans 17 residues. Germline CDR1 and CDR2: ENHRY and SYGVKD. The trim removed 4 bases at V and 8 bases at J, leaving 16 bases unmatched.

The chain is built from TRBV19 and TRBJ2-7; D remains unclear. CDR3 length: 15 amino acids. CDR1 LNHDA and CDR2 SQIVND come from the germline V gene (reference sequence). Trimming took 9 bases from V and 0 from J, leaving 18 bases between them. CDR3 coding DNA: TGTGCCAGCTCGGACGTCCTGAGGACCTCCTACGAGCAGTACTTC. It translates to CASSDVLRTSYEQYF. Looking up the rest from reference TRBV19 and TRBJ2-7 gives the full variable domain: DGGITQSPKYLFRKEGQNVTLSCEQNLNHDAMYWYRQDPGQGLRLIYYSQIVNDFQKGDIAEGYSVSREKKESFPLTVTSAQKNPTAFYLCASSDVLRTSYEQYFGPGTRLTVT.

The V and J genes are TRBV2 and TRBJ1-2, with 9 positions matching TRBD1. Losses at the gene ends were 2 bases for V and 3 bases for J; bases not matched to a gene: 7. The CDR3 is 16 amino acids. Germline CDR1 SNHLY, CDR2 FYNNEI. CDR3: CASSERGTGNDYGYTF. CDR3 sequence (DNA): TGTGCCAGCAGTGAACGCGGGACAGGGAATGACTATGGCTACACCTTC.

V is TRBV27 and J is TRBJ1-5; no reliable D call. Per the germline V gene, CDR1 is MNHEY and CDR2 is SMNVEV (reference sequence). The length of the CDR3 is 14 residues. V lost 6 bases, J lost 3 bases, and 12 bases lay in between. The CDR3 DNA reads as TGTGCCAGCAGCCCCCGGGATCCCAATCAGCCCCAGCATTTT. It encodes CASSPRDPNQPQHF.

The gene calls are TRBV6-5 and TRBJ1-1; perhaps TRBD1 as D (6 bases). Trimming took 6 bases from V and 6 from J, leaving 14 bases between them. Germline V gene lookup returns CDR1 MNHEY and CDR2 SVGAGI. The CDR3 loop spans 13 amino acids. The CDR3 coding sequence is TGTGCCAGCAGGGAGGGGGGATTTCCTGAAGCTTTCTTT. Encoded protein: CASREGGFPEAFF.

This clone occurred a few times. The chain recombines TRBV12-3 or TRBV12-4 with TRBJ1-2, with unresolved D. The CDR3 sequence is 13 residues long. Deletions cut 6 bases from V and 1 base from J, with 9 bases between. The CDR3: CASSPSSNYGYTF. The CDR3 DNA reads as TGTGCCAGCAGCCCCTCCAGTAACTATGGCTACACCTTC.

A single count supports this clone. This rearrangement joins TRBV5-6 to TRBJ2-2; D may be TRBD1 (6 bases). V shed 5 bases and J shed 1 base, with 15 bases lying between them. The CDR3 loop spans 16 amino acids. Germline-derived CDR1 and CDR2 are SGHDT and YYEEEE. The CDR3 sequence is CASSPFRDMNTGELFF. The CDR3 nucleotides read TGTGCCAGCAGTCCTTTCCGGGACATGAACACCGGGGAGCTGTTTTTT.

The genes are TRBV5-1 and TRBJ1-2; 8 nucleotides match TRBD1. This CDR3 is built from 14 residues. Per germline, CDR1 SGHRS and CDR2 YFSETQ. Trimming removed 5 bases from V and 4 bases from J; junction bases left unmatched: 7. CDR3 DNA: TGCGCCAGCAGGATCCGACAGGGGACCTATGGCTACACCTTC. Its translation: CASRIRQGTYGYTF.

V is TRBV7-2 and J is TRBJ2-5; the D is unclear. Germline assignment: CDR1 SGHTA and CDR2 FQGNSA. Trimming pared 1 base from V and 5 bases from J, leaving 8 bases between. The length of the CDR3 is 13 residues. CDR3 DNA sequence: TGTGCCAGCAGCTTAGAAGTGGATGAGACCCAGTACTTC. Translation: CASSLEVDETQYF.

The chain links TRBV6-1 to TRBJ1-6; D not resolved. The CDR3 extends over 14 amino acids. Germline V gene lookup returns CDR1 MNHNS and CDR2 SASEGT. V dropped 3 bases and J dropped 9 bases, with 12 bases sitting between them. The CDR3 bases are TGTGCCAGCAGTGATGGCCTGGACGGTTCACCCCTCCACTTT. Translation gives CASSDGLDGSPLHF.

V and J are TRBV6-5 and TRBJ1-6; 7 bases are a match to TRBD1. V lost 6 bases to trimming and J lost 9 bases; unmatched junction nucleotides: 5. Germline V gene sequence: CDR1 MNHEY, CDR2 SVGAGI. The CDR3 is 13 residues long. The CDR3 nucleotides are TGTGCCAGCAGCATAGGACAGGTTTCACCCCTCCACTTT. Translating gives CASSIGQVSPLHF.

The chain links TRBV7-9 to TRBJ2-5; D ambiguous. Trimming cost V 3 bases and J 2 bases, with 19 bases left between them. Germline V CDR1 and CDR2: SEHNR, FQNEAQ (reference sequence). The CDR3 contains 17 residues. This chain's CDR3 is CASSFPISSTEQETQYF. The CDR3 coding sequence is TGTGCCAGCAGCTTCCCAATTAGTAGTACAGAACAAGAGACCCAGTACTTC.

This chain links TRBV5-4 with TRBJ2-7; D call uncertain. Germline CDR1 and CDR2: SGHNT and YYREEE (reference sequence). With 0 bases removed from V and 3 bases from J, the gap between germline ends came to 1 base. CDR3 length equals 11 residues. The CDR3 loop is CASSLGYEQYF. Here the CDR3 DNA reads TGTGCCAGCAGCTTGGGCTACGAGCAGTACTTC.

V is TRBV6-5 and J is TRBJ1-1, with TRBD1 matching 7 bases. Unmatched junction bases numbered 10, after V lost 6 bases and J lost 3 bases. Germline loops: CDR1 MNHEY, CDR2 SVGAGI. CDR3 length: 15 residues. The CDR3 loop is CASRTTGDGYTEAFF. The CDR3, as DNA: TGTGCCAGCAGGACAACAGGGGATGGGTACACTGAAGCTTTCTTT.

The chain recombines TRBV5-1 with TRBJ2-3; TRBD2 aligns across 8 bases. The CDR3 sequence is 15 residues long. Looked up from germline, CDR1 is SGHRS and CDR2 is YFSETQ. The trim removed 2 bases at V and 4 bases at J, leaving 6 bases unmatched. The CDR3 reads CASSLGGGWADTQYF. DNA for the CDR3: TGCGCCAGCAGCTTAGGCGGGGGGTGGGCAGATACGCAGTATTTT.

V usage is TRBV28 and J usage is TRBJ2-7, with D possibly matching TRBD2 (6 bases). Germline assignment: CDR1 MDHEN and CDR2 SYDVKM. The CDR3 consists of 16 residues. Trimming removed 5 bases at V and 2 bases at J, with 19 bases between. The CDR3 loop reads CASSPNTGGAAYEQYF. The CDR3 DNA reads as TGTGCCAGCAGTCCTAATACAGGAGGGGCAGCCTACGAGCAGTACTTC.

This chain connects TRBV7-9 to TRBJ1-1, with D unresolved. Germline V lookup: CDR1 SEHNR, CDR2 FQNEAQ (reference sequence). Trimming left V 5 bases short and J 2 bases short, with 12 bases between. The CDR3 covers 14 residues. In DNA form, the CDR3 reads TGTGCCAGCAGCCCGCAAGGGCTCAACACTGAAGCTTTCTTT. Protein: CASSPQGLNTEAFF.

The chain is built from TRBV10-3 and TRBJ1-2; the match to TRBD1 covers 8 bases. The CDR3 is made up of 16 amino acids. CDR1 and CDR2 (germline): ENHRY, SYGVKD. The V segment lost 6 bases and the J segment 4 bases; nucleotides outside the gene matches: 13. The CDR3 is CAIREIDRGPPYGYTF. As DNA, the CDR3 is TGTGCCATCAGGGAAATAGACAGGGGCCCACCCTATGGCTACACCTTC.

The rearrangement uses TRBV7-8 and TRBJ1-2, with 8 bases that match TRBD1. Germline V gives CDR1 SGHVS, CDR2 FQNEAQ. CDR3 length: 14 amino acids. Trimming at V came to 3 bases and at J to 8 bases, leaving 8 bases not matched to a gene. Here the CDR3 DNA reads TGTGCCAGCAGCTTGGGACAGGCCGATTCCGGCTACACCTTC. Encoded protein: CASSLGQADSGYTF.

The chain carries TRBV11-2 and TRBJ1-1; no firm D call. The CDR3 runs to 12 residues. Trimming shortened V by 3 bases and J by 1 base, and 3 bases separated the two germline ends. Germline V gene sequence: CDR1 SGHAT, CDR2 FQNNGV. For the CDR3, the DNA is TGTGCCAGCAGCTTGACGAACACTGAAGCTTTCTTT. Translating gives CASSLTNTEAFF.